This TCR beta chain emerged from a study of blood T cell repertoires in COVID-19. The wider study: Sites in the United States, Italy and Spain provided acute and convalescent COVID-19 samples. T cells, B-cell-depleted T cells, or PBMCs supplied cDNA or gDNA.

Study processing details: Reference gene primer amplification in the assay estimated nucleated cell counts. Clones were sequenced by immunoSEQ multiplex PCR, and TCRdb holds only the in-frame ones, with some missing. V and J calls and clone size are copied from that table; D and trimming were computed from the DNA. The sample holds 150,000 or so clones, roughly 80% seen once. This CDR3 contains 16 residues. Material: peripheral blood. The origin of this receptor is a man between 18 and 29 years old with active or convalescent COVID-19. V is TRBV21-1 and J is TRBJ2-2; the table's D call of TRBD1 was not tested on the DNA. TRBV21-1 is assigned pseudogene status. CDR3 bases: TGTGCCAGCAGCATCGACAGGGGGCAGGGCACCGGGGAGCTGTTTTTT. Its protein is CASSIDRGQGTGELFF.